The rows below give T cell receptor beta chains drawn from one sample of a study of blood T cell repertoires in COVID-19. The protocol was immunoSEQ multiplex PCR, while the TCRdb copy is restricted to in-frame clones and leaves out a portion. The sample has roughly 35,000 clones, about 89% seen once. Sequencing was carried out using peripheral blood. The receptor set was obtained from a human donor in a cohort sampled during active COVID-19. Each CDR3 is given with its conserved first and last residue. Each record gives: D gene, V gene, J gene, clone size, CDR3 protein, CDR3 DNA. D genes are given only for firm matches. Clone sizes are given selectively: once, few, many, or a class where the clone is expanded.

d_gene: TRBD2; v_gene: TRBV5-1; j_gene: TRBJ2-3; abundance: NA; CDR3aa: CASSLITSASADTQYF; CDR3nt: TGCGCCAGCAGCTTGATCACTAGCGCCAGCGCAGATACGCAGTATTTT
d_gene: TRBD1; v_gene: TRBV28; j_gene: TRBJ2-7; abundance: NA; CDR3aa: CASSLGGSAGGITF; CDR3nt: TGTGCCAGCAGTTTAGGTGGGTCGGCAGGGGGCATCACCTTC
d_gene: NA; v_gene: TRBV7-9; j_gene: TRBJ2-1; abundance: NA; CDR3aa: CASSPVGKASYNEQFF; CDR3nt: TGTGCCAGCAGCCCTGTTGGTAAAGCCTCCTACAATGAGCAGTTCTTC
d_gene: TRBD1; v_gene: TRBV29-1; j_gene: TRBJ1-4; abundance: NA; CDR3aa: CSVFRDRGQKLFF; CDR3nt: TGCAGCGTCTTCCGGGACAGGGGCCAAAAACTGTTTTTT
d_gene: TRBD1; v_gene: TRBV10-3; j_gene: TRBJ2-2; abundance: NA; CDR3aa: CAISESTGENTGELFF; CDR3nt: TGTGCCATCAGTGAGTCGACAGGGGAGAACACCGGGGAGCTGTTTTTT
d_gene: NA; v_gene: TRBV6-1; j_gene: TRBJ1-6; abundance: NA; CDR3aa: CASNQWNSPLHF; CDR3nt: TGTGCCAGCAACCAGTGGAATTCACCCCTCCACTTT
d_gene: NA; v_gene: TRBV6-5; j_gene: TRBJ1-2; abundance: NA; CDR3aa: CASRPGGGLFYGYTF; CDR3nt: TGTGCCAGCAGGCCGGGGGGGGGTCTTTTCTATGGCTACACCTTC
d_gene: NA; v_gene: TRBV7-2; j_gene: TRBJ2-5; abundance: NA; CDR3aa: CASSSPVVGRETQYF; CDR3nt: TGTGCCAGCAGCTCCCCTGTGGTGGGCCGGGAGACCCAGTACTTC
d_gene: NA; v_gene: TRBV27; j_gene: TRBJ2-5; abundance: NA; CDR3aa: CASSFTGREETQYF; CDR3nt: TGTGCCAGCAGTTTTACAGGGAGGGAAGAGACCCAGTACTTC
d_gene: NA; v_gene: TRBV5-1; j_gene: TRBJ2-3; abundance: NA; CDR3aa: CASSPTSTDTQYF; CDR3nt: TGCGCCAGCAGCCCGACTAGCACAGATACGCAGTATTTT
d_gene: TRBD2; v_gene: TRBV7-2; j_gene: TRBJ2-5; abundance: few; CDR3aa: CASSPGTSGGYLGTQYF; CDR3nt: TGTGCCAGCAGCCCAGGGACTAGCGGGGGGTACCTGGGGACCCAGTACTTC
d_gene: NA; v_gene: TRBV18; j_gene: TRBJ1-4; abundance: NA; CDR3aa: CASSPREATNEKLFF; CDR3nt: TGTGCCAGCTCACCTAGGGAGGCAACTAATGAAAAACTGTTTTTT
d_gene: TRBD1; v_gene: TRBV19; j_gene: TRBJ1-2; abundance: once; CDR3aa: CASSLDRGYGYTF; CDR3nt: TGTGCCAGTAGCTTGGACAGGGGCTATGGCTACACCTTC
d_gene: NA; v_gene: TRBV15; j_gene: TRBJ1-1; abundance: NA; CDR3aa: CATSRDGTKTFF; CDR3nt: TGTGCCACCAGCAGAGATGGGACAAAAACTTTCTTT
d_gene: TRBD1; v_gene: TRBV2; j_gene: TRBJ2-2; abundance: NA; CDR3aa: CASSEQGAPGELFF; CDR3nt: TGTGCCAGCAGTGAGCAGGGGGCGCCCGGGGAGCTGTTTTTT
d_gene: NA; v_gene: TRBV5-1; j_gene: TRBJ2-3; abundance: NA; CDR3aa: CASRSDTNPYTQYF; CDR3nt: TGCGCCAGCAGGTCCGATACTAACCCGTATACGCAGTATTTT
d_gene: TRBD1; v_gene: TRBV19; j_gene: TRBJ1-2; abundance: NA; CDR3aa: CASRKGAGGYGYTF; CDR3nt: TGTGCCAGCAGAAAGGGGGCAGGAGGCTATGGCTACACCTTC
d_gene: NA; v_gene: TRBV2; j_gene: TRBJ1-2; abundance: NA; CDR3aa: CASSATPWSYGYTF; CDR3nt: TGTGCCAGCAGTGCGACGCCCTGGAGCTATGGCTACACCTTC
d_gene: NA; v_gene: TRBV5-6; j_gene: TRBJ2-5; abundance: NA; CDR3aa: CASSKRQGGWTQYF; CDR3nt: TGTGCCAGCAGCAAACGACAGGGAGGTTGGACCCAGTACTTC
d_gene: TRBD1; v_gene: TRBV28; j_gene: TRBJ1-5; abundance: NA; CDR3aa: CASSSSGTGLFNQPQHF; CDR3nt: TGTGCCAGCAGTTCCTCAGGGACAGGGCTTTTCAATCAGCCCCAGCATTTT
d_gene: TRBD2; v_gene: TRBV7-2; j_gene: TRBJ2-5; abundance: once; CDR3aa: CASSPRLAGGPLETQYF; CDR3nt: TGTGCCAGCAGCCCCAGACTAGCGGGGGGGCCCCTGGAGACCCAGTACTTC
d_gene: NA; v_gene: TRBV28; j_gene: TRBJ2-7; abundance: NA; CDR3aa: CASSFGSRLEPYEQYF; CDR3nt: TGTGCCAGCAGTTTTGGCAGCCGTCTAGAACCTTACGAGCAGTACTTC
d_gene: TRBD2; v_gene: TRBV10-2; j_gene: TRBJ2-7; abundance: NA; CDR3aa: CASSDAGRSYEQYF; CDR3nt: TGCGCCAGCAGTGACGCCGGGAGGTCCTACGAGCAGTACTTC
d_gene: NA; v_gene: TRBV6-6; j_gene: TRBJ2-4; abundance: NA; CDR3aa: CASSYTGGSADIQYF; CDR3nt: TGTGCCAGCAGTTACACTGGGGGGTCAGCAGACATTCAGTACTTC
d_gene: NA; v_gene: TRBV28; j_gene: TRBJ1-2; abundance: NA; CDR3aa: CASIGASVALYTF; CDR3nt: TGTGCCAGCATTGGGGCCTCGGTGGCTCTGTACACCTTC
d_gene: TRBD1; v_gene: TRBV28; j_gene: TRBJ1-4; abundance: NA; CDR3aa: CASSGIRDSNEKLFF; CDR3nt: TGTGCCAGCAGTGGCATCCGGGACAGCAATGAAAAACTGTTTTTT
d_gene: NA; v_gene: TRBV28; j_gene: TRBJ1-3; abundance: few; CDR3aa: CASSLRGSGTGNTIYF; CDR3nt: TGTGCCAGCAGTTTAAGGGGGTCCGGGACTGGAAACACCATATATTTT
d_gene: NA; v_gene: TRBV6-5; j_gene: TRBJ1-2; abundance: NA; CDR3aa: CASNLGGAYGYTF; CDR3nt: TGTGCCAGCAACCTCGGGGGGGCTTATGGCTACACCTTC
d_gene: TRBD1; v_gene: TRBV19; j_gene: TRBJ2-1; abundance: NA; CDR3aa: CTSNPGQGRVEQFF; CDR3nt: TGTACCAGTAACCCGGGACAGGGGAGGGTTGAGCAGTTCTTC
d_gene: TRBD1; v_gene: TRBV28; j_gene: TRBJ2-7; abundance: NA; CDR3aa: CASGLGTAYEQYF; CDR3nt: TGTGCCAGCGGATTAGGGACAGCCTACGAGCAGTACTTC
d_gene: NA; v_gene: TRBV19; j_gene: TRBJ1-1; abundance: NA; CDR3aa: CASSTGLNTEAFF; CDR3nt: TGTGCCAGCTCGACAGGCCTGAACACTGAAGCTTTCTTT
d_gene: NA; v_gene: TRBV7-9; j_gene: TRBJ2-3; abundance: NA; CDR3aa: CATRRRDSTDTQYF; CDR3nt: TGTGCCACCCGTCGGAGGGACAGCACAGATACGCAGTATTTT